The following is a TCR beta chain sequence with its context. The antigen is undetermined. Repertoires were generated with immunoSEQ multiplex PCR, while TCRdb's copy carries only in-frame clones and drops some. This sample yields just over 350,000 clones, of which around 92% are seen a single time; about 3.8% belongs to the top ten. This specimen comes from a study of Ad26.COV2.S vaccination and SARS-CoV-2 variants. Germline CDR1 reads SGHRS; CDR2 reads YFSETQ. The CDR3 spans 13 residues. Germline trimming cut 5 bases from V and 6 bases from J; bases unmatched to any gene: 7. Notes on the study in general: Recipients of vaccine and of placebo showed similar breadth of their non-spike TCR repertoires. Using TCR breadth and depth analyses may have led to underestimated total T cell responses. Greater spike-specific TCR breadth was seen in vaccine recipients than in placebo recipients. Reported post-vaccination CD8+ and CD4+ T cell responses to spike showed substantial breadth.

The sample here was peripheral blood, taken after recovery from COVID-19. The rearrangement links TRBV5-1 to TRBJ1-1; 7 bases are a match to TRBD1. This TCR was recovered from a human donor who had recovered from COVID-19. CDR3 residues: CASRDRDKAEAFF. CDR3 coding DNA: TGCGCCAGCAGAGACAGGGATAAAGCTGAAGCTTTCTTT.